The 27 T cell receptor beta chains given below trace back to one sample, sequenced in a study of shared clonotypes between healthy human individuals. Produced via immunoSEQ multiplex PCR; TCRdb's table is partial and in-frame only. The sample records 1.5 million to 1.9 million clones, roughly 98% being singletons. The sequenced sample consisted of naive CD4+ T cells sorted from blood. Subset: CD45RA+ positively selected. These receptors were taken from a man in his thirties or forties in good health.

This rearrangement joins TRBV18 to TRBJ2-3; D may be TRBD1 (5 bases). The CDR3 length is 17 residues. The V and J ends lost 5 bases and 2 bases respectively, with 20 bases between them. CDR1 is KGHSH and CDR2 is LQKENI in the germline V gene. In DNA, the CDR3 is TGTGCCAGCTCAACTCTGGGCGGACGACAGAACACAGATACGCAGTATTTT. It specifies CASSTLGGRQNTDTQYF.

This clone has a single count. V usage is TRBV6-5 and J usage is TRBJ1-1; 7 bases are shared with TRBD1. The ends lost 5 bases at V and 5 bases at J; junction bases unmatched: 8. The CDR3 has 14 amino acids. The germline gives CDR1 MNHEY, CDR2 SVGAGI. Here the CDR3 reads CASSGGQGETEAFF. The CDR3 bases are TGTGCCAGCAGTGGGGGGCAGGGGGAGACTGAAGCTTTCTTT.

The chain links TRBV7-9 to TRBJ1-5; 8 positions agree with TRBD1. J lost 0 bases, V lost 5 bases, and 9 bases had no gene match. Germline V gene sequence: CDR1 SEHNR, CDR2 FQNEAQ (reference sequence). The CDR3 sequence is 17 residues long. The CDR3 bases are TGTGCCAGCAGCCCCGGGACAGGAGTTTATAGCAATCAGCCCCAGCATTTT. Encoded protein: CASSPGTGVYSNQPQHF.

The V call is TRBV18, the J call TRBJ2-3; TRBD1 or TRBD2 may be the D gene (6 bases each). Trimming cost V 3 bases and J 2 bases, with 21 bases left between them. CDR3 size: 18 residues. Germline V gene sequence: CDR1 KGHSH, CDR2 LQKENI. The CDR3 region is CASSPSGAGLTFTDTQYF. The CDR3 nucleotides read TGTGCCAGCTCACCCTCGGGGGCAGGATTGACTTTCACAGATACGCAGTATTTT.

CDR3 sequence (DNA): TGTGCCAGCAGTTGGGGAATCACGGGGGGCTACACCTTC. Protein: CASSWGITGGYTF. The rearrangement links TRBV27 to TRBJ1-2, with D unclear. Germline loops: CDR1 MNHEY, CDR2 SMNVEV (reference sequence). The CDR3 sequence is 13 residues long. V was cut by 4 bases and J by 8 bases, with 14 bases left in between.

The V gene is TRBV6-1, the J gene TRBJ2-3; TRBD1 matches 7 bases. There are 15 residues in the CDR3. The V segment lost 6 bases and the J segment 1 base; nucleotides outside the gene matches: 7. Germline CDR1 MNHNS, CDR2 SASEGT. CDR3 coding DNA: TGTGCCAGCAGGGACAGGAGAGCGGGCACAGATACGCAGTATTTT. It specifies CASRDRRAGTDTQYF.

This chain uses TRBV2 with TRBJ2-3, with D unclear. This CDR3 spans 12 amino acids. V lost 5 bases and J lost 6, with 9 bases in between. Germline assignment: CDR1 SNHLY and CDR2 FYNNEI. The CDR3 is CASSLGQDTQYF. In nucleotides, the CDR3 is TGTGCCAGCAGTCTAGGTCAGGATACGCAGTATTTT.

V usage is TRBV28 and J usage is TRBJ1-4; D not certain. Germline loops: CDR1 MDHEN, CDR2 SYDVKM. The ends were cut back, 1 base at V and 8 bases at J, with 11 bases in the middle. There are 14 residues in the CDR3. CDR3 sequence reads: CASSLLPTGEKLFF. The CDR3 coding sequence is TGTGCCAGCAGTTTATTGCCGACTGGCGAAAAACTGTTTTTT.

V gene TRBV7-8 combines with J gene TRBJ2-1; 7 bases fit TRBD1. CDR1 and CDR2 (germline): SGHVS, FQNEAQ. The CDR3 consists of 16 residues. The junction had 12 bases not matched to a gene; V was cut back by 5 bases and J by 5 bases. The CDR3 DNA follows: TGTGCCAGCAGCCGGAGAGGGGGCGGTCCCGACAATGAGCAGTTCTTC. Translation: CASSRRGGGPDNEQFF.

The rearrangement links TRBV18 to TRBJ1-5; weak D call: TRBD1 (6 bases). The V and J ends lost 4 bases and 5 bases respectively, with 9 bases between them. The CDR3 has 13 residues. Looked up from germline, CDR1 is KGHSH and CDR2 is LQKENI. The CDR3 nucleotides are TGTGCCAGCTCACAGGGGGGGGATCAGCCCCAGCATTTT. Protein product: CASSQGGDQPQHF.

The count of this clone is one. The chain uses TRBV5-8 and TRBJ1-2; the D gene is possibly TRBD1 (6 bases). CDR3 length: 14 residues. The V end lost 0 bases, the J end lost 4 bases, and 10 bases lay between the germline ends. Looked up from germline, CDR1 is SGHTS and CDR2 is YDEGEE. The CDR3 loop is CASSLVGRGYGYTF. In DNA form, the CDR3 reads TGTGCCAGCAGCTTGGTTGGCAGGGGCTATGGCTACACCTTC.

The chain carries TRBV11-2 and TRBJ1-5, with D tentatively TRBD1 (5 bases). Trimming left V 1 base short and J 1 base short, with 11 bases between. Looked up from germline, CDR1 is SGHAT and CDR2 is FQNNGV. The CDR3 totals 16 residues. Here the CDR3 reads CASSLVRGNSNQPQHF. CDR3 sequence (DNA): TGTGCCAGCAGCTTAGTGCGGGGGAACAGCAATCAGCCCCAGCATTTT.

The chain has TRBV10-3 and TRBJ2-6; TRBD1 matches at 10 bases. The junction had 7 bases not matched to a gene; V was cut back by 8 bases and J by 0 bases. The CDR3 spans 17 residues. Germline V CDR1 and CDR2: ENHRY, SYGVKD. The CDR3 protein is CAIAPGQGLSGANVLTF. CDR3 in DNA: TGTGCCATCGCCCCGGGACAGGGGCTCTCTGGGGCCAACGTCCTGACTTTC.

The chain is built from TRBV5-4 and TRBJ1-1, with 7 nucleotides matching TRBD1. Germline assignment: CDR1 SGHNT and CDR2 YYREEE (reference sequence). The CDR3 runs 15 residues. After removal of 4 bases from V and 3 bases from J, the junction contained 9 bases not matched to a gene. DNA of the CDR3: TGTGCCAGCAGCGCAGGGGGTGTAAGGGACACTGAAGCTTTCTTT. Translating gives CASSAGGVRDTEAFF.

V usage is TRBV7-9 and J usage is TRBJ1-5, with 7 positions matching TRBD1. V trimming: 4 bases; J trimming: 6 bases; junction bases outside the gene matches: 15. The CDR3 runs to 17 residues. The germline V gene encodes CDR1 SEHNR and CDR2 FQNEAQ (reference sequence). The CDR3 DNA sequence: TGTGCCAGCAGCTCCCTGCGTGCACAGGGGAGGGGTCAGCCCCAGCATTTT. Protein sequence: CASSSLRAQGRGQPQHF. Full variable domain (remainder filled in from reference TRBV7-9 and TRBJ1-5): DTGVSQNPRHKITKRGQNVTFRCDPISEHNRLYWYRQTLGQGPEFLTYFQNEAQLEKSRLLSDRFSAERPKGSFSTLEIQRTEQGDSAMYLCASSSLRAQGRGQPQHFGDGTRLSIL.

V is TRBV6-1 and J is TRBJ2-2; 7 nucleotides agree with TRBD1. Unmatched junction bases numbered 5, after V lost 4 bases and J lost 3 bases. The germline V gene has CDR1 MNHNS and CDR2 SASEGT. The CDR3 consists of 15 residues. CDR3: CASSGQGQYTGELFF. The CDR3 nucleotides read TGTGCCAGCAGTGGACAGGGTCAGTACACCGGGGAGCTGTTTTTT.

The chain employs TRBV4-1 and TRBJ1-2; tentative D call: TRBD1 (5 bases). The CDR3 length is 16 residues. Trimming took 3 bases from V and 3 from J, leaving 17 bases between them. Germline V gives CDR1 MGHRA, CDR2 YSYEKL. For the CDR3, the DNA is TGCGCCAGCAGCCACCTCCAGGAGACAGCTGACTATGGCTACACCTTC. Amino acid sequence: CASSHLQETADYGYTF.

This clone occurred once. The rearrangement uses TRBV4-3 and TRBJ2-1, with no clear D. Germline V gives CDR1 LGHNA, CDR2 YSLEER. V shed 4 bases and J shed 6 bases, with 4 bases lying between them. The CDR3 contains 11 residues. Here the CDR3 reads CASSRANEQFF. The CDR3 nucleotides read TGCGCCAGCAGCCGGGCCAATGAGCAGTTCTTC.

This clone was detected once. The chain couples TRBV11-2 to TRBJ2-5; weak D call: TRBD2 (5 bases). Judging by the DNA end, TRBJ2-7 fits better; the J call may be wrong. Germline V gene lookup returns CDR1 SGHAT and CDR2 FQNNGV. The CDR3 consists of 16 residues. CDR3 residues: CASSLVDGIDLLEQYF. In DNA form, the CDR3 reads TGTGCCAGCAGCTTAGTTGACGGGATCGACTTACTCGAGCAGTACTTC.

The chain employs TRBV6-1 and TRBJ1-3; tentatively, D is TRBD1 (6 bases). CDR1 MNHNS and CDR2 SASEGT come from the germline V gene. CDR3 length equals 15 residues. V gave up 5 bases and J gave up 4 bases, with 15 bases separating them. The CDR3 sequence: CASSSGTKVGNTIYF. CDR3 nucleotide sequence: TGTGCCAGCAGTTCCGGGACAAAAGTAGGAAACACCATATATTTT.

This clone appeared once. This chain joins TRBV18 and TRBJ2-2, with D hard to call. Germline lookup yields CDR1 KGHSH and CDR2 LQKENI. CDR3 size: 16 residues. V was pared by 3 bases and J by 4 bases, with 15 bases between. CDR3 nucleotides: TGTGCCAGCTCACCGCCCGCAGGCCGTACCACCGGGGAGCTGTTTTTT. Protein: CASSPPAGRTTGELFF. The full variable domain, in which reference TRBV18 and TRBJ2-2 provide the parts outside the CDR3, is NAGVMQNPRHLVRRRGQEARLRCSPMKGHSHVYWYRQLPEEGLKFMVYLQKENIIDESGMPKERFSAEFPKEGPSILRIQQVVRGDSAAYFCASSPPAGRTTGELFFGEGSRLTVL.

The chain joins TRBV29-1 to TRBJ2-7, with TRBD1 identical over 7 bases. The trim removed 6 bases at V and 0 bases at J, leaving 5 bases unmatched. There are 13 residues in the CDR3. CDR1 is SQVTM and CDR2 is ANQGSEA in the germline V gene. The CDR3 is CSVNRGSSYEQYF. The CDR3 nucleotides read TGCAGCGTGAACAGGGGTTCCTCCTACGAGCAGTACTTC.

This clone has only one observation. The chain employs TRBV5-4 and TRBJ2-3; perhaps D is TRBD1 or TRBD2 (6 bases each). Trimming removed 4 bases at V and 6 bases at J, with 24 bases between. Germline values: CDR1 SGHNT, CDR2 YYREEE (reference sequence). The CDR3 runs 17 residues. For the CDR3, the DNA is TGTGCCAGCAGCGACTTGCCGGGGGCCCTCCTCGATGATACGCAGTATTTT. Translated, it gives CASSDLPGALLDDTQYF.

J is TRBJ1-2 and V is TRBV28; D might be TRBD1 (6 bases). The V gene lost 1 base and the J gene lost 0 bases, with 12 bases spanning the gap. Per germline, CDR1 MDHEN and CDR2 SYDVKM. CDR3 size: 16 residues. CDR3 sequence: CASSLYGAGANYGYTF. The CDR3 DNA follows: TGTGCCAGCAGTTTATACGGAGCAGGGGCTAACTATGGCTACACCTTC.

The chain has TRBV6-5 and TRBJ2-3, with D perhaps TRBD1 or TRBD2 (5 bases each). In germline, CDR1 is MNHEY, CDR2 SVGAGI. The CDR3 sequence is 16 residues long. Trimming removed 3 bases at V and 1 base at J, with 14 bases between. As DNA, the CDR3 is TGTGCCAGCAGTTATTCAGGGACCGGCCGCACAGATACGCAGTATTTT. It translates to CASSYSGTGRTDTQYF.

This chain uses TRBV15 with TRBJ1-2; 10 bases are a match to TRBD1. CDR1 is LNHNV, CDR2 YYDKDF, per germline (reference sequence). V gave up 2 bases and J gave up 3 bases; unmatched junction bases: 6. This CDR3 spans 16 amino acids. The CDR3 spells CATSRSRDRGYYGYTF. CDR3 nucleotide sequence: TGTGCCACCAGCAGATCCCGGGACAGGGGCTACTATGGCTACACCTTC.

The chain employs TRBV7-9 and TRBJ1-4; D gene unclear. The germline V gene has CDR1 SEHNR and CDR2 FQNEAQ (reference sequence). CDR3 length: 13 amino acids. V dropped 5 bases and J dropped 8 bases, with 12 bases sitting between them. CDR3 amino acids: CASSPVSSEKLFF. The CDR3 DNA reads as TGTGCCAGCAGCCCCGTGAGCTCGGAAAAACTGTTTTTT.